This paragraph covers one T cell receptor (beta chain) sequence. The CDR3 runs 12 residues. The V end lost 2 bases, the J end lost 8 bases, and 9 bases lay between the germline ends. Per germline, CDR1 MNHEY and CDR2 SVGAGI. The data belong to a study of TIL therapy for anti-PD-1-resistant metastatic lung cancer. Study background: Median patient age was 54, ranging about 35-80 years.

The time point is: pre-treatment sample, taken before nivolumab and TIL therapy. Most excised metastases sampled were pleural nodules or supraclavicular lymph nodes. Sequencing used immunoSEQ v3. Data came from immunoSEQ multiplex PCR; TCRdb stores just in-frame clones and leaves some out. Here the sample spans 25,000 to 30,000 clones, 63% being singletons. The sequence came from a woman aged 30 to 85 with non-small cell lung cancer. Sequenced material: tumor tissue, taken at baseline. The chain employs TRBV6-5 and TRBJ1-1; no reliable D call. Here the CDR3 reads CASSYGGAEAFF. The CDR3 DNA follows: TGTGCCAGCAGTTACGGCGGAGCAGAAGCTTTCTTT.